These 22 T cell receptor beta chains were sequenced from one sample in a study of blood T cells in healthy people across ages. A sample-barcoded 5' primer and a J-beta primer mix were used in a second PCR of roughly 6 to 11 cycles. TCRdb reanalysed the 5' RACE reads using MiXCR and keeps one entry per CDR3 protein. The data hold 600,000 to 850,000 distinct CDR3 sequences, with around 40% observed a single time. Sequencing was carried out using blood. The receptors here all came from a woman aged 60-75 years in good health.

The J gene is TRBJ2-2, the V gene TRBV20-1, with 7 nucleotides matching TRBD2. The CDR3 contains 13 residues. J gave up 1 base and V 6 bases, and 2 bases lay outside the gene matches. Germline CDR1 and CDR2: DFQATT and SNEGSKA (reference sequence). The chain's CDR3 is CSALAVNTGELFF. The CDR3 coding sequence is TGCAGTGCCCTAGCGGTGAACACCGGGGAGCTGTTTTTT.

This clonotype was counted a few times. The chain combines TRBV7-2 with TRBJ2-1; 8 nucleotides align to TRBD2. The V and J ends lost 0 bases and 4 bases, in that order; junction bases with no gene match: 2. This CDR3 is built from 15 residues. CDR1 is SGHTA and CDR2 is FQGNSA in the germline V gene. In DNA, the CDR3 is TGTGCCAGCAGCTTAGCTAGCGGGGATTACAATGAGCAGTTCTTC. Protein: CASSLASGDYNEQFF.

This clonotype was detected a few times. J is TRBJ1-5 and V is TRBV6-2 or TRBV6-3; 9 bases fit TRBD1. The CDR3 is 13 residues long. The V and J ends lost 6 bases and 7 bases, in that order; junction bases with no gene match: 4. Germline lookup yields CDR1 MNHEY and CDR2 SVGEGT. CDR3 region: CASSPQGAQPQHF. The CDR3 coding sequence is TGTGCCAGCAGCCCACAGGGGGCACAGCCCCAGCATTTT.

This chain uses TRBV7-2 with TRBJ2-1; 10 nucleotides line up with TRBD2. The CDR3 totals 16 residues. Germline CDR1 reads SGHTA; CDR2 reads FQGNSA. The trim removed 5 bases at V and 6 bases at J, leaving 10 bases unmatched. The CDR3: CASSPLAGATCNEQFF. CDR3 in DNA: TGTGCCAGCAGCCCCCTAGCGGGAGCTACGTGCAATGAGCAGTTCTTC.

A few counts support this clonotype. The chain has TRBV14 and TRBJ2-5, with unresolved D. CDR3 size: 13 residues. Trimming removed 1 base at V and 4 bases at J, with 7 bases between. Germline CDR1 reads SGHDN; CDR2 reads FVKESK. The CDR3: CASSQGYGETQYF. The DNA for the CDR3 is TGTGCCAGCAGCCAAGGGTACGGAGAGACCCAGTACTTC.

This chain uses TRBV20-1 with TRBJ1-1; D might be TRBD1 (5 bases). The CDR3 runs 11 residues. V was pared by 4 bases and J by 8 bases, with 11 bases between. Germline lookup yields CDR1 DFQATT and CDR2 SNEGSKA (reference sequence). The CDR3 bases are TGCAGTGCTAAGGGGTTCTTCGAAGCTTTCTTT. Protein product: CSAKGFFEAFF.

A few counts support this clonotype. CDR3 in DNA: TGTGCCATCAGTGCCCTAGCGGGGAGCTCCTACAATGAGCAGTTCTTC. Translation: CAISALAGSSYNEQFF. The chain employs TRBV10-3 and TRBJ2-1; 9 nucleotides match TRBD2. The germline V gene encodes CDR1 ENHRY and CDR2 SYGVKD. This CDR3 contains 16 residues. Germline trimming cut 4 bases from V and 0 bases from J; bases unmatched to any gene: 4.

The chain uses TRBV30 and TRBJ1-2, with 9 bases that match TRBD1. The CDR3 totals 15 residues. J lost 2 bases, V lost 4 bases, and 8 bases had no gene match. Germline-derived CDR1 and CDR2 are GTSNPN and SVGIG (reference sequence). The CDR3 spells CAWKDRGLNNYGYTF. The CDR3 DNA sequence: TGTGCCTGGAAGGACAGGGGCCTCAACAACTATGGCTACACCTTC.

This clonotype was detected only once. The genes are TRBV5-1 and TRBJ1-5; perhaps TRBD1 as D (6 bases). V lost 0 bases, J lost 3 bases, and 10 bases lay in between. Germline V CDR1 and CDR2: SGHRS, YFSETQ. This CDR3 contains 15 residues. The CDR3 loop reads CASSLGQANNQPQHF. In nucleotides, the CDR3 is TGCGCCAGCAGCTTGGGACAGGCCAACAATCAGCCCCAGCATTTT.

The chain uses TRBV20-1 and TRBJ2-7; D perhaps matches TRBD1 (6 bases). The CDR3 spans 14 residues. V gave up 0 bases and J gave up 5 bases, with 14 bases separating them. Germline loops: CDR1 DFQATT, CDR2 SNEGSKA (reference sequence). CDR3 residues: CSARDFRGSNEQYF. CDR3 nucleotide sequence: TGCAGTGCTAGAGATTTCAGGGGCTCGAACGAGCAGTACTTC.

This clonotype was picked up a small number of times. A much larger clone differs by one base, so this may be a read error. This sequence joins TRBV29-1 and TRBJ2-5, with a tentative D call TRBD1 (6 bases). CDR1 is SQVTM, CDR2 ANQGSEA, per germline. The CDR3 runs to 12 residues. The DNA of the CDR3 is TGCGGCGTTGAACAGGGTGGGGAGACCCAGTACTTC. Protein sequence: CGVEQGGETQYF.

This clonotype showed up many times. V usage is TRBV3-1 and J usage is TRBJ1-1; D gene unclear. Germline CDR1 is LGHDT and CDR2 is YNNKEL (reference sequence). V shed 5 bases and J shed 5 bases, with 12 bases lying between them. The CDR3 has 13 amino acids. The CDR3 DNA is TGTGCCAGCAGCACTCCGACCCAGACTGAAGCTTTCTTT. Its translation is CASSTPTQTEAFF.

In its sample, this clonotype was seen a few times. The V call is TRBV20-1, the J call TRBJ1-2; maybe TRBD1 (6 bases). This CDR3 region has 12 residues. The germline V and J ends were trimmed by 4 bases and 7 bases, with 13 bases remaining between them. The germline gives CDR1 DFQATT, CDR2 SNEGSKA (reference sequence). CDR3 region: CSANGGLAGYTF. The CDR3 coding sequence is TGCAGTGCTAATGGGGGGCTTGCTGGCTACACCTTC.

The CDR3 reads CASSQDHQVDSFQTVGKNIQYF. CDR3 coding DNA: TGCGCCAGCAGCCAAGATCATCAGGTGGACAGCTTTCAGACGGTGGGCAAAAACATTCAGTACTTC. This chain connects TRBV4-3 to TRBJ2-7, with D possibly matching TRBD1 (6 bases). The J call is uncertain, as TRBJ2-4 better fits the DNA end. Germline loops: CDR1 LGHNA, CDR2 YSLEER. The CDR3 contains 22 residues.

Only a few counts were recorded for this clonotype. The gene calls are TRBV7-9 and TRBJ2-1; weak D call: TRBD1 (6 bases). The length of the CDR3 is 13 residues. Germline assignment: CDR1 SEHNR and CDR2 FQNEAQ (reference sequence). The germline V and J ends were trimmed by 5 bases and 5 bases, with 10 bases remaining between them. CDR3 DNA sequence: TGTGCCAGCAGCCAACGACAGGACAATGAGCAGTTCTTC. This sequence encodes CASSQRQDNEQFF. Full variable domain (remainder filled in from reference TRBV7-9 and TRBJ2-1): DTGVSQNPRHKITKRGQNVTFRCDPISEHNRLYWYRQTLGQGPEFLTYFQNEAQLEKSRLLSDRFSAERPKGSFSTLEIQRTEQGDSAMYLCASSQRQDNEQFFGPGTRLTVL.

The V and J genes are TRBV6-2 or TRBV6-3 and TRBJ2-1, with 7 bases fitting TRBD2. V dropped 5 bases and J dropped 3; count of bases not matched to a gene: 10. CDR3 length equals 16 residues. Germline V gene lookup returns CDR1 MNHEY and CDR2 SVGEGT. CDR3 region: CASSPRPPGGYNEQFF. Written as DNA, the CDR3 is TGTGCCAGCAGTCCCCGCCCCCCGGGGGGCTACAATGAGCAGTTCTTC.

This sequence joins TRBV14 and TRBJ2-3; D not certain. Per the germline V gene, CDR1 is SGHDN and CDR2 is FVKESK. The CDR3 length is 15 residues. V was pared by 0 bases and J by 4 bases, with 11 bases between. CDR3 region: CASSQDWARSDTQYF. CDR3 bases: TGTGCCAGCAGCCAAGATTGGGCTAGGTCAGATACGCAGTATTTT.

This clonotype has ten or more counts. This sequence joins TRBV2 and TRBJ2-4, with 7 bases lining up with TRBD1. Trimming at V came to 7 bases and at J to 4 bases, leaving 7 bases not matched to a gene. The V gene's germline CDR1 is SNHLY and CDR2 FYNNEI. The CDR3 contains 14 residues. For the CDR3, the DNA is TGTGCCAGCACCACGGGGACAGTGAAAAACATTCAGTACTTC. Translated: CASTTGTVKNIQYF.

This clonotype showed up just a few times. CDR3 amino acids: CSARTVEEKLFF. CDR3 nucleotide sequence: TGCAGTGCTAGAACAGTGGAGGAAAAACTGTTTTTT. This chain joins TRBV20-1 and TRBJ1-4; D unclear. Germline V CDR1 and CDR2: DFQATT, SNEGSKA (reference sequence). The CDR3 extends over 12 amino acids. V lost 2 bases to trimming and J lost 8 bases, with 9 bases between them.

This clonotype came up a few times. Mismatch with germline at one junction end may stem from a read error. The J gene is TRBJ2-4, the V gene TRBV7-9, with 7 bases aligning to TRBD2. The end of the DNA aligns better with TRBJ2-7, so the J call may be wrong. The V gene's germline CDR1 is SEHNR and CDR2 FQNEAQ (reference sequence). The CDR3 is 15 amino acids. The CDR3 DNA is TGTGTCAGCAGCGAAAAGGGAGGGCTAACCTACGAGCAGTACTTC. Encoded protein: CVSSEKGGLTYEQYF.

The CDR3 DNA follows: TGTGCCAGCAGCCAACAGGGGGCGGTCTATGGCTACACCTTC. The encoded protein is CASSQQGAVYGYTF. The rearrangement links TRBV7-2 to TRBJ1-2; TRBD1 matches at 9 bases. The germline CDR1 and CDR2 sequences are SGHTA and FQGNSA. This CDR3 comprises 14 residues. Trimming removed 5 bases from V and 4 bases from J; junction bases left unmatched: 5.

The chain employs TRBV6-5 and TRBJ2-3; TRBD2 aligns across 9 bases. V shed 5 bases and J 5 bases; nucleotides not matched to a gene: 5. The CDR3 spans 14 residues. Germline assignment: CDR1 MNHEY and CDR2 SVGAGI. The DNA for the CDR3 is TGTGCCAGCAGTGTAGCGGGGGTGAGAGATACGCAGTATTTT. This sequence encodes CASSVAGVRDTQYF.